This T cell receptor (beta chain) was retrieved from a study of blood T cell repertoires in COVID-19. Whole-study context: Donors in the United States, Italy and Spain gave samples during acute or convalescent COVID-19. Sample material is recorded as cDNA or gDNA derived from T cells, B-cell-depleted T cells, or PBMCs.

This clone has just one count. In the authors' methods: The authors estimated nucleated cell counts from reference gene primer amplification. Sequencing used immunoSEQ multiplex PCR; TCRdb keeps in-frame clones, though not all of them. The V and J calls and clone size are taken from that table; D and trimming were inferred from the DNA. The sample carries approximately 280,000 clones, less than 85% recorded once. Followed over time, Seattle patients had been enrolled while infection was active. Germline V gives CDR1 LGHDT, CDR2 YNNKEL (reference sequence). The junction had 9 bases not matched to a gene; V was cut back by 7 bases and J by 1 base. This CDR3 has 15 amino acids.

The specimen was peripheral blood. The receptor was isolated from a human donor with COVID-19, enrolled during active disease. The donor label of this sample is uncertain. This chain links TRBV3-1 (or the pseudogene TRBV3-2) with TRBJ2-7; TRBD2 aligns across 8 bases. DNA for the CDR3: TGTGCCAGCACCGGGGGTGGCGGGAGGTCCTACGAGCAGTACTTC. Encoded protein: CASTGGGGRSYEQYF.